A single sample gave rise to the 23 T cell receptor beta chains below, sequenced in a study of blood T cell repertoires in COVID-19. Using immunoSEQ multiplex PCR, the repertoire was profiled, and TCRdb retains in-frame clones only, with some absent. The sample lists some 170,000 clones; about 88% were seen once. The sequenced sample was peripheral blood. The receptors derive from a man in his 60s with active or convalescent COVID-19.

The V gene is TRBV11-2, the J gene TRBJ1-1; the match to TRBD1 covers 7 bases. This CDR3 is built from 15 residues. V lost 1 base, J lost 0 bases, and 2 bases stayed unmatched. The germline V gene has CDR1 SGHAT and CDR2 FQNNGV. Here the CDR3 reads CASSLVTGVNTEAFF. The CDR3 DNA reads as TGTGCCAGCAGCTTAGTTACAGGGGTGAACACTGAAGCTTTCTTT.

The count of this clone is one. The same CDR3 also results from other DNA sequences found in this sample. V gene TRBV11-2 combines with J gene TRBJ1-2; 10 bases map to TRBD1. This CDR3 region has 13 residues. V shed 3 bases and J 5 bases; nucleotides not matched to a gene: 0. From germline, CDR1 is SGHAT and CDR2 FQNNGV. CDR3 loop: CASSLGQGYGYTF. Here the CDR3 DNA reads TGTGCCAGCAGCTTGGGACAGGGGTATGGCTACACCTTC.

V and J are TRBV6-5 and TRBJ1-4, with no clear D. This CDR3 contains 13 residues. Trimming stripped 0 bases from V and 10 bases from J, with 9 bases between. Germline values: CDR1 MNHEY, CDR2 SVGAGI. DNA of the CDR3: TGTGCCAGCAGTTACTCGGGCATCGGAAAACTGTTTTTT. It codes for CASSYSGIGKLFF.

The J gene is TRBJ1-2, the V gene TRBV6-5; 10 nucleotides match TRBD1. Unmatched junction bases numbered 8, after V lost 6 bases and J lost 4 bases. The CDR3 has 15 residues. The V gene's germline CDR1 is MNHEY and CDR2 SVGAGI. Here the CDR3 reads CASSQETGGAYGYTF. CDR3 DNA: TGTGCCAGCAGCCAAGAGACAGGGGGCGCCTATGGCTACACCTTC.

This clone was seen a few times. J is TRBJ2-3 and V is TRBV5-1; 10 bases line up with TRBD2. Germline assignment: CDR1 SGHRS and CDR2 YFSETQ. This CDR3 is 15 amino acids long. V trimming: 2 bases; J trimming: 3 bases; junction bases outside the gene matches: 3. CDR3 sequence: CASSLGLADTDTQYF. For the CDR3, the DNA is TGCGCCAGCAGCTTAGGACTAGCGGATACAGATACGCAGTATTTT. Full variable domain (missing parts from reference TRBV5-1 and TRBJ2-3): KAGVTQTPRYLIKTRGQQVTLSCSPISGHRSVSWYQQTPGQGLQFLFEYFSETQRNKGNFPGRFSGRQFSNSRSEMNVSTLELGDSALYLCASSLGLADTDTQYFGPGTRLTVL.

This chain uses TRBV19 with TRBJ2-7, with D possibly being TRBD1 (5 bases). V shed 4 bases and J shed 1 base, with 14 bases lying between them. CDR3 length: 15 amino acids. CDR1 and CDR2 from the germline V gene are LNHDA and SQIVND (reference sequence). This CDR3 reads CASSNQGHSSYEQYF. The CDR3 nucleotides are TGTGCCAGTAGTAATCAGGGTCACAGTTCCTACGAGCAGTACTTC.

The chain uses TRBV2 and TRBJ2-7; 7 bases agree with TRBD1. The germline V gene has CDR1 SNHLY and CDR2 FYNNEI. The CDR3 sequence is 13 residues long. With 6 bases clipped from V and 2 bases from J, the junction kept 4 bases outside the gene matches. The CDR3 loop reads CASRATGAYEQYF. Written as DNA, the CDR3 is TGTGCCAGCAGGGCCACAGGGGCCTACGAGCAGTACTTC.

This clone was observed a handful of times. The chain has TRBV11-3 and TRBJ2-2; 10 bases align to TRBD1. J was trimmed by 6 bases and V by 1 base; bases with no gene match: 2. The CDR3 covers 15 residues. The V gene's germline CDR1 is SGHNT and CDR2 YENEEA. CDR3 nucleotide sequence: TGTGCCAGCAGCTTAGGACAGGGGGCGGCCGGGGAGCTGTTTTTT. Its protein product is CASSLGQGAAGELFF.

This chain uses TRBV7-9 with TRBJ2-7; 7 positions agree with TRBD2. This CDR3 has 15 residues. Germline V CDR1 and CDR2: SEHNR, FQNEAQ (reference sequence). The V segment lost 5 bases and the J segment 3 bases; nucleotides outside the gene matches: 10. In DNA, the CDR3 is TGTGCCAGCAGCCAAGCAGGGCTAGCGGTCTACGAGCAGTACTTC. Protein product: CASSQAGLAVYEQYF.

The chain joins TRBV9 to TRBJ1-4; D might be TRBD1 (6 bases). Trimming stripped 4 bases from V and 7 bases from J, with 17 bases between. This CDR3 is 15 amino acids long. Germline lookup yields CDR1 SGDLS and CDR2 YYNGEE. The CDR3 nucleotides are TGTGCCAGCAGCCACAGGGATTTCGGTATTGAAAAACTGTTTTTT. Protein: CASSHRDFGIEKLFF.

V is TRBV2 and J is TRBJ1-3; 8 positions match TRBD1. CDR1 SNHLY and CDR2 FYNNEI come from the germline V gene. The V gene end was trimmed by 6 bases and the J gene end by 0 bases; junction bases not matched to a gene: 1. This CDR3 contains 14 residues. The CDR3 sequence: CASRDRVSGNTIYF. For the CDR3, the DNA is TGTGCCAGCAGGGACAGGGTCTCTGGAAACACCATATATTTT.

This clone was counted a few times. J is TRBJ2-6 and V is TRBV11-3; D remains unclear. The germline V gene encodes CDR1 SGHNT and CDR2 YENEEA. The V gene lost 2 bases and the J gene lost 0 bases, with 5 bases spanning the gap. The length of the CDR3 is 15 residues. The CDR3 DNA sequence: TGTGCCAGCAGCTTAACAGACTCTGGGGCCAACGTCCTGACTTTC. Protein sequence: CASSLTDSGANVLTF.

The J gene is TRBJ2-7, the V gene TRBV4-1, with D perhaps matching TRBD1 (5 bases). The CDR3 runs 13 residues. The V and J ends lost 6 bases and 2 bases respectively, with 11 bases between them. The germline CDR1 and CDR2 sequences are MGHRA and YSYEKL. The DNA for the CDR3 is TGCGCCAGCAGGGGGCAAGGGACCTACGAGCAGTACTTC. This codes for CASRGQGTYEQYF.

The chain has TRBV7-8 and TRBJ2-1, with 11 bases fitting TRBD2. The CDR3 covers 15 residues. V dropped 5 bases and J dropped 8; count of bases not matched to a gene: 8. Germline V gene data show CDR1 as SGHVS and CDR2 as FQNEAQ. CDR3 DNA sequence: TGTGCCAGCAGCGTACTAGCGGGAGCGGCCGATGAGCAGTTCTTC. Encoded protein: CASSVLAGAADEQFF.

V gene TRBV24-1 combines with J gene TRBJ2-5; D is unresolved. Trimming stripped 4 bases from V and 5 bases from J, with 16 bases between. This CDR3 has 15 residues. In germline, CDR1 is KGHDR, CDR2 SFDVKD. The chain's CDR3 is CATSEGGTAGETQYF. CDR3 bases: TGTGCCACCAGTGAGGGTGGTACCGCCGGGGAGACCCAGTACTTC.

The chain carries TRBV20-1 and TRBJ2-3; the D gene is possibly TRBD2 (5 bases). This CDR3 is built from 10 residues. Trimming left V 5 bases short and J 9 bases short, with 9 bases between. Per germline, CDR1 DFQATT and CDR2 SNEGSKA (reference sequence). DNA of the CDR3: TGCAGTGCTGGAACTAGGACGCAGTATTTT. The encoded protein is CSAGTRTQYF.

The chain employs TRBV7-2 and TRBJ1-1, with a possible D match to TRBD1 (5 bases). Trimming left V 5 bases short and J 1 base short, with 8 bases between. The germline V gene encodes CDR1 SGHTA and CDR2 FQGNSA. The CDR3 sequence is 13 residues long. Here the CDR3 DNA reads TGTGCCAGCAGCGTTGACAGGAACACTGAAGCTTTCTTT. Encoded protein: CASSVDRNTEAFF.

The genes are TRBV7-9 and TRBJ1-3; maybe TRBD1 (6 bases). This CDR3 has 14 amino acids. The V end lost 10 bases, the J end lost 0 bases, and 13 bases lay between the germline ends. The germline gives CDR1 SEHNR, CDR2 FQNEAQ (reference sequence). This CDR3 reads CATQRDNSGNTIYF. Here the CDR3 DNA reads TGTGCCACACAAAGGGACAACTCTGGAAACACCATATATTTT.

The rearrangement links TRBV7-9 to TRBJ1-1; D is possibly TRBD1 (5 bases). This CDR3 is 15 amino acids long. V was trimmed by 1 base and J by 5 bases, leaving 14 bases between them. Germline V gene lookup returns CDR1 SEHNR and CDR2 FQNEAQ (reference sequence). The CDR3 sequence is CASSLVPAGRTEAFF. CDR3 nucleotide sequence: TGTGCCAGCAGCTTAGTACCAGCGGGGCGGACTGAAGCTTTCTTT.

This clone has a handful of counts. The CDR3 loop is CASSLSTTYEQYF. CDR3 in DNA: TGTGCCAGCAGCTTATCAACTACCTACGAGCAGTACTTC. The J gene is TRBJ2-7, the V gene TRBV7-9, with no clear D. V was shortened by 2 bases and J by 2 bases, with 7 bases between the two germline ends. The CDR3 spans 13 residues. From germline, CDR1 is SEHNR and CDR2 FQNEAQ (reference sequence).

The chain joins TRBV3-1 (or the pseudogene TRBV3-2) to TRBJ2-4, with D possibly being TRBD1 (6 bases). Germline V gene data show CDR1 as LGHDT and CDR2 as YNNKEL (reference sequence). Trimming removed 4 bases at V and 4 bases at J, with 11 bases between. This CDR3 region has 14 residues. Here the CDR3 DNA reads TGTGCCAGCAGCCCCGCAGGGGAAAAAAACATTCAGTACTTC. Its protein is CASSPAGEKNIQYF.

This clone appeared once. The rearrangement joins TRBV20-1 to TRBJ1-1; D ambiguous. CDR1 and CDR2 from the germline V gene are DFQATT and SNEGSKA (reference sequence). The CDR3 totals 13 residues. Trimming stripped 3 bases from V and 1 base from J, with 9 bases between. The CDR3 loop is CSASFQENTEAFF. The CDR3 nucleotides read TGCAGTGCTAGTTTTCAGGAGAACACTGAAGCTTTCTTT.

This chain joins TRBV10-3 and TRBJ1-5, with 7 positions matching TRBD1. Germline CDR1 ENHRY, CDR2 SYGVKD. Germline trimming cut 6 bases from V and 6 bases from J; bases unmatched to any gene: 17. The CDR3 length is 17 residues. The CDR3 sequence: CAIRGEGGPAGRQPQHF. DNA of the CDR3: TGTGCCATCAGGGGGGAAGGGGGCCCCGCAGGGCGTCAGCCCCAGCATTTT.